These T cell receptor beta chains were read from a single sample in a study of T cells in Graves' hyperthyroidism and ophthalmopathy. From the multiplex PCR reads, TCRdb called clonotypes with MiXCR, one entry per CDR3 protein. Among around 540,000 distinct CDR3 sequences listed, about 16% were seen once. The sequencing sample was made of blood. These receptors originate from a woman aged 30 to 39 with Graves' ophthalmopathy. The CDR3 runs from the conserved cysteine through the conserved F or W. Each record gives: V gene, CDR3 protein.

v_gene: TRBV27; CDR3aa: CASGGAQNTGELFF
v_gene: TRBV30; CDR3aa: CAWSWVMNTEAFF
v_gene: TRBV19; CDR3aa: CASSSTGVSTDTQYF
v_gene: TRBV18; CDR3aa: CASSPGSQPQHF
v_gene: TRBV4-1; CDR3aa: CASSPSYTGELFF
v_gene: TRBV20-1; CDR3aa: CSARDWSGREHEQYF
v_gene: TRBV25-1; CDR3aa: CASSEPSVTLTDTQYF
v_gene: TRBV27; CDR3aa: CASSFQHRTDTQYF
v_gene: TRBV5-1; CDR3aa: CASSLGPLSPVRNQPQHF
v_gene: TRBV20-1; CDR3aa: CSTSSGDEQFF
v_gene: TRBV27; CDR3aa: CASSFSIRLGDSPLHF
v_gene: TRBV20-1; CDR3aa: CSARDPRVSYNEQFF
v_gene: TRBV20-1; CDR3aa: CSATKGREKLFF
v_gene: TRBV29-1; CDR3aa: CSVGGPGNTGELFF
v_gene: TRBV6-2/TRBV6-3; CDR3aa: CASSDSANEQFF
v_gene: TRBV2; CDR3aa: CATNRDSNRPQHF
v_gene: TRBV29-1; CDR3aa: CSGRTSQYEQYF
v_gene: TRBV28; CDR3aa: CASSKLRANNSPLHF
v_gene: TRBV2; CDR3aa: CASSGGRLGSPLHF
v_gene: TRBV9; CDR3aa: CASSVKGLEGTEAFF
v_gene: TRBV2; CDR3aa: CASSGDVGQNIQYF
v_gene: TRBV5-5; CDR3aa: CASSLVREGRSYNEQFF